These 10 T cell receptor beta chains were all obtained from the same sample, sequenced in a study of CD8 T cells in Susac syndrome. The RNA input was roughly 0.45 to 1 ug, and it was reverse transcribed with random hexamers. TCRdb re-derived calls from the immunoSEQ multiplex PCR reads in MiXCR, one entry per CDR3 protein. The sample consists of around 170,000 distinct CDR3 sequences, approximately 94% of them appearing once. Input material: CD4+ T cells from PBMCs. The receptors originated from a human donor with Susac syndrome.

The V and J genes are TRBV18 and TRBJ2-5; 8 bases align to TRBD1. The germline V gene has CDR1 KGHSH and CDR2 LQKENI. The ends lost 0 bases at V and 5 bases at J; junction bases unmatched: 5. The CDR3 spans 15 residues. The CDR3 nucleotides read TGTGCCAGCTCACCACCGCAGGGGGCGGTTGAGACCCAGTACTTC. Residues: CASSPPQGAVETQYF.

The chain recombines TRBV20-1 with TRBJ1-5, with D possibly being TRBD1 (5 bases). Per germline, CDR1 DFQATT and CDR2 SNEGSKA (reference sequence). V lost 6 bases, J lost 3 bases, and 18 bases lay in between. This CDR3 comprises 15 residues. CDR3 amino acids: CSAPRFRGLNQPQHF. The CDR3 DNA reads as TGCAGTGCCCCTCGTTTTAGGGGTCTCAATCAGCCCCAGCATTTT.

CDR3 sequence: CASSPYQGEAFF. CDR3 DNA sequence: TGTGCCAGCAGCCCCTATCAGGGGGAAGCTTTCTTT. The V gene is TRBV12-3 or TRBV12-4, the J gene TRBJ1-1; D may be TRBD1 (6 bases). The CDR3 is made up of 12 amino acids. Trimming removed 6 bases at V and 8 bases at J, with 13 bases between.

This clonotype was seen once. The chain couples TRBV12-3 or TRBV12-4 to TRBJ1-5; TRBD1 is a possible D gene (5 bases). Trimming removed 6 bases at V and 1 base at J, with 13 bases between. The CDR3 has 15 residues. The DNA of the CDR3 is TGTGCCAGCAGCCGGGGGGGTCTCAGCAATCAGCCCCAGCATTTT. Translated, it gives CASSRGGLSNQPQHF.

The chain employs TRBV12-3 or TRBV12-4 and TRBJ2-6; weak D call: TRBD1 (6 bases). CDR3 length: 19 amino acids. Trimming cost V 5 bases and J 0 bases, with 20 bases left between them. The CDR3 DNA reads TGTGCCAGCAGTCCGGGACACAGTGTATCGAGCTCTGGGGCCAACGTCCTGACTTTC. The encoded protein is CASSPGHSVSSSGANVLTF.

The chain is built from TRBV19 and TRBJ2-5, with 7 positions matching TRBD1. This CDR3 is built from 13 residues. Germline-derived CDR1 and CDR2 are LNHDA and SQIVND (reference sequence). The J segment lost 10 bases and the V segment lost 6 bases, leaving 11 bases of the junction unmatched. The CDR3 DNA reads as TGTGCCAGTAGGGACAGGAATGGATGGGACCAGTACTTC. Its protein is CASRDRNGWDQYF.

V usage is TRBV20-1 and J usage is TRBJ2-5; D not resolved. From germline, CDR1 is DFQATT and CDR2 SNEGSKA (reference sequence). Trimming removed 4 bases from V and 5 bases from J, with 8 bases in between. This CDR3 contains 11 residues. Here the CDR3 reads CSANLGETQYF. The DNA for the CDR3 is TGCAGTGCTAACCTGGGGGAGACCCAGTACTTC.

This chain joins TRBV6-1 and TRBJ2-7; the D gene is possibly TRBD2 (5 bases). V was shortened by 6 bases and J by 4 bases, with 22 bases between the two germline ends. The germline gives CDR1 MNHNS, CDR2 SASEGT. This CDR3 comprises 16 residues. The CDR3 DNA follows: TGTGCCAGCAGCCGAAACCCGGGATACATTCCGTACGAGCAGTACTTC. It codes for CASSRNPGYIPYEQYF.

The chain has TRBV5-1 and TRBJ2-7; D is tentatively TRBD1 or TRBD2 (6 bases each). V lost 3 bases and J 7 bases, leaving 17 bases between the germline ends. CDR1 and CDR2 from the germline V gene are SGHRS and YFSETQ. The length of the CDR3 is 14 residues. CDR3 sequence: CASSSRDTWGEQYF. The CDR3 DNA reads TGCGCCAGCAGCTCGCGGGACACCTGGGGAGAGCAGTACTTC. The whole variable domain, remainder taken from reference TRBV5-1 and TRBJ2-7, is KAGVTQTPRYLIKTRGQQVTLSCSPISGHRSVSWYQQTPGQGLQFLFEYFSETQRNKGNFPGRFSGRQFSNSRSEMNVSTLELGDSALYLCASSSRDTWGEQYFGPGTRLTVT.

CDR3 residues: CASSLTGTWQPQHF. The CDR3, as DNA: TGTGCCAGCAGTTTGACAGGGACTTGGCAGCCCCAGCATTTT. This chain uses TRBV12-3 or TRBV12-4 with TRBJ1-5; TRBD1 matches at 7 bases. The CDR3 has 14 amino acids. After removal of 3 bases from V and 7 bases from J, the junction contained 6 bases not matched to a gene.